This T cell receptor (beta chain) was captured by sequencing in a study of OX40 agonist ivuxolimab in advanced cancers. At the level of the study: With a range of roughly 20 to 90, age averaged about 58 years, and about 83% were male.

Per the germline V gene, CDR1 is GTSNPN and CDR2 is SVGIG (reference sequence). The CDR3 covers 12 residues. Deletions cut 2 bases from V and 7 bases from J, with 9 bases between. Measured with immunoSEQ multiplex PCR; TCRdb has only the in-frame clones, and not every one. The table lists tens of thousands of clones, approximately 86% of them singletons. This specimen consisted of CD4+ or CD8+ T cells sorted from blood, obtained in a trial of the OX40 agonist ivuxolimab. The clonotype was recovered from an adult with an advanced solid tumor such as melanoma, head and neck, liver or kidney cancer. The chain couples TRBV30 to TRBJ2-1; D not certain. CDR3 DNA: TGTGCCTGGAGTCTATCGCAGAATGAGCAGTTCTTC. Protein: CAWSLSQNEQFF.